Listed below are T cell receptor beta chains from one sample, sequenced in a study of molecular identifiers for immune sequencing clone quantification. TCRdb recomputed calls from the PCR reads with MiXCR, one row per CDR3 protein. This table holds over 35,000 distinct CDR3 sequences, approximately 24% found once. The specimen was naive CD8+ T cells from blood, with Jurkat cell RNA spiked in. The receptors originated from a human donor in good health. Some libraries in this study had Jurkat cell RNA spiked in. Each CDR3 is given with its conserved first and last residue. The order of the fields is J gene, clone size, V gene, D gene, CDR3 protein, CDR3 DNA. The D gene is left open where the match is weak. Size is stated for part of the rows, as once, few or many counts, or as a class when the clone is expanded.

>TRBJ2-7|many|TRBV28|TRBD1
CASSPRTGPYEQYF
TGTGCCAGCAGCCCCCGGACAGGGCCCTACGAGCAGTACTTC
>TRBJ2-1|many|TRBV9|NA
CASSPSGTNEQFF
TGTGCCAGCTCCCCATCGGGGACGAATGAGCAGTTCTTC
>TRBJ2-5|few|TRBV11-3|NA
CASSLDGGSETQYF
TGTGCCAGCAGCTTAGACGGGGGTTCAGAGACCCAGTACTTC
>TRBJ2-7|NA|TRBV5-6|NA
CASSLDGAGNCEQYF
TGTGCCAGCAGCTTGGACGGGGCCGGAAACTGCGAGCAGTACTTC
>TRBJ2-5|many|TRBV27|NA
CASSFLTDNQETQYF
TGTGCCAGCAGTTTCCTGACAGATAACCAAGAGACCCAGTACTTC
>TRBJ2-1|many|TRBV7-6|TRBD1
CASSLGTRTGEQFF
TGTGCCAGCAGCTTAGGAACCCGGACAGGAGAGCAGTTCTTC
>TRBJ2-1|few|TRBV30|TRBD2
CAWSTSGSYEQFF
TGTGCCTGGAGTACTAGCGGGAGTTATGAGCAGTTCTTC
>TRBJ2-7|many|TRBV20-1|NA
CSASPAGPAKLYEQYF
TGCAGTGCTAGTCCCGCCGGGCCAGCGAAACTTTACGAGCAGTACTTC
>TRBJ2-4|many|TRBV9|NA
CASSPPAKNIQYF
TGTGCCAGCAGCCCCCCGGCCAAAAACATTCAGTACTTC
>TRBJ1-5|many|TRBV5-4|NA
CASSSQGQGQPQHF
TGTGCCAGCAGCTCCCAGGGTCAGGGCCAGCCCCAGCATTTT
>TRBJ2-3|many|TRBV2|TRBD1
CASSRTTGVTDTQYF
TGTGCCAGCAGTCGAACCACAGGGGTCACAGATACGCAGTATTTT
>TRBJ2-1|many|TRBV12-3/TRBV12-4|NA
CASSFRDYNEQFF
TGTGCCAGCAGTTTTCGGGACTACAATGAGCAGTTCTTC
>TRBJ1-6|NA|TRBV9|NA
CASSLGEQSNFYNSPLPF
TGTGCCAGCAGCCTGGGAGAACAGAGCAACTTCTATAATTCCCCCCTCCCCTTT
>TRBJ1-6|once|TRBV20-1|TRBD1
CRARDWAVDAGTGDSPLHF
TGCAGGGCTAGAGATTGGGCGGTCGATGCCGGGACAGGGGATTCACCCCTCCACTTT
>TRBJ2-5|many|TRBV3-1|NA
CASSQRGGARFGETQYF
TGTGCCAGCAGCCAAAGAGGGGGAGCCAGGTTCGGAGAGACCCAGTACTTC
>TRBJ1-2|many|TRBV7-2|NA
CASSQGGYTF
TGTGCCAGCAGCCAGGGGGGCTACACCTTC
>TRBJ2-3|many|TRBV6-5|TRBD2
CASSNVAGGTDTQYF
TGTGCCAGCAGTAACGTAGCGGGGGGCACAGATACGCAGTATTTT
>TRBJ2-7|NA|TRBV27|NA
CASSKRRSPYYEQYF
TGTGCCAGCAGCAAACGCAGGTCCCCCTACTACGAGCAGTACTTC
>TRBJ2-7|NA|TRBV2|NA
CASSEAAGQKKYEQYF
TGTGCCAGCAGTGAAGCGGCGGGACAGAAAAAGTACGAGCAGTACTTC
>TRBJ2-7|many|TRBV6-5|TRBD1
CASSYSGQGTYEQYF
TGTGCCAGCAGTTACTCCGGACAGGGTACCTACGAGCAGTACTTC
>TRBJ2-7|NA|TRBV29-1|NA
CSGEGGDSYEQYF
TGCAGCGGGGAGGGGGGGGACTCCTACGAGCAGTACTTC
>TRBJ2-3|many|TRBV5-4|TRBD2
CASSLAGREADTQYF
TGTGCCAGCAGTCTCGCCGGGCGGGAGGCAGATACGCAGTATTTT
>TRBJ2-7|many|TRBV19|TRBD1
CASSIGDRAYEQYF
TGTGCCAGTAGTATAGGGGACAGAGCCTACGAGCAGTACTTC
>TRBJ2-1|many|TRBV9|NA
CASSPLGSSYNEQFF
TGTGCCAGCAGCCCCTTGGGTTCCTCCTACAATGAGCAGTTCTTC
>TRBJ2-3|many|TRBV6-2/TRBV6-3|TRBD1
CASSYPGQGSTDTQYF
TGTGCCAGCAGTTACCCGGGACAGGGTAGCACAGATACGCAGTATTTT
>TRBJ2-1|few|TRBV6-6|NA
CASSYLVEQFF
TGTGCCAGCAGTTACTTAGTTGAGCAGTTCTTC
>TRBJ2-7|many|TRBV7-2|NA
CASSPGTHLFEQYF
TGTGCCAGCAGCCCGGGGACCCACCTTTTCGAGCAGTACTTC
>TRBJ1-5|few|TRBV5-1|NA
CASSLTGENQPQHF
TGCGCCAGCAGCTTGACGGGGGAAAATCAGCCCCAGCATTTT
>TRBJ2-3|many|TRBV6-4|NA
CASSEFLGDTQYF
TGTGCCAGCAGTGAGTTCTTGGGAGATACGCAGTATTTT
>TRBJ2-7|few|TRBV29-1|TRBD1
CSVEDTDRGGYEQYF
TGCAGCGTTGAAGATACCGACAGGGGGGGCTACGAGCAGTACTTC
>TRBJ2-7|NA|TRBV27|NA
CASSLSPTYEQYF
TGTGCCAGCAGTTTGTCCCCGACCTACGAGCAGTACTTC
>TRBJ1-5|NA|TRBV28|TRBD1
CASSFRGGQAHLWAPHF
TGTGCCAGCAGTTTTCGAGGGGGCCAAGCCCATTTGTGGGCCCCGCATTTT
>TRBJ2-3|many|TRBV10-3|NA
CAISDDRISQTVGTQYF
TGTGCCATCAGTGATGACCGAATTAGTCAGACCGTGGGTACGCAGTATTTT
>TRBJ2-7|many|TRBV11-2|NA
CASSPDFSYEQYF
TGTGCCAGCAGCCCGGACTTCTCCTACGAGCAGTACTTC
>TRBJ2-7|many|TRBV4-3|TRBD1
CASSQLRTGSYEQYF
TGCGCCAGCAGCCAGCTCCGGACAGGCTCTTACGAGCAGTACTTC
>TRBJ2-2|few|TRBV28|TRBD2
CASSPTGLAGALNTGELFF
TGTGCCAGCAGTCCCACGGGACTAGCGGGGGCACTGAACACCGGGGAGCTGTTTTTT
>TRBJ1-5|NA|TRBV5-1|NA
CASSLKPDQPQHF
TGCGCCAGCAGCTTGAAGCCCGATCAGCCCCAGCATTTT
>TRBJ2-3|many|TRBV4-3|NA
CASSAQGMSTDTQYF
TGCGCCAGCAGCGCGCAAGGGATGAGCACAGATACGCAGTATTTT
>TRBJ2-1|medium-sized|TRBV4-1|TRBD1
CASTPGQGYNEQFF
TGCGCCAGCACGCCGGGACAGGGGTACAATGAGCAGTTCTTC
>TRBJ2-3|once|TRBV7-9|NA
CASSSIGAAATQYF
TGTGCCAGCAGCTCCATAGGGGCTGCAGCTACGCAGTATTTT
>TRBJ2-7|many|TRBV11-2|NA
CASSLGMLGYEQYF
TGTGCCAGCAGCTTAGGGATGTTAGGCTACGAGCAGTACTTC
>TRBJ2-1|NA|TRBV24-1|NA
CATSDLGDNEQFF
TGTGCCACCAGTGATTTGGGGGACAATGAGCAGTTCTTC
>TRBJ2-3|NA|TRBV7-9|NA
CASSEPTAATDTQYF
TGTGCCAGCAGCGAACCGACTGCTGCCACGGATACGCAGTATTTT
>TRBJ1-1|many|TRBV7-9|NA
CASRQGQGTEAFF
TGTGCCAGCAGGCAGGGGCAGGGCACTGAAGCTTTCTTT
>TRBJ2-7|NA|TRBV7-9|NA
CASSTRVYEQYF
TGTGCCAGCAGCACCAGGGTTTACGAGCAGTACTTC
>TRBJ2-5|many|TRBV29-1|TRBD2
CSVSDSGRKETQYF
TGCAGCGTTTCGGATAGCGGGAGAAAAGAGACCCAGTACTTC
>TRBJ1-5|many|TRBV6-5|NA
CASSFGGNQPQHF
TGTGCCAGCAGTTTCGGGGGCAATCAGCCCCAGCATTTT
>TRBJ2-3|many|TRBV5-1|NA
CASSLAVRTTDTQYF
TGCGCCAGCAGCTTGGCCGTAAGGACCACAGATACGCAGTATTTT
>TRBJ2-4|few|TRBV12-3/TRBV12-4|NA
CASSSSTGVRGF
TGTGCCAGCAGTTCCTCGACAGGAGTGAGGGGCTTC
>TRBJ2-3|many|TRBV5-6|TRBD2
CASSRLAGGLTDTQYF
TGTGCCAGCAGCCGGCTAGCGGGGGGCCTCACAGATACGCAGTATTTT
>TRBJ2-3|many|TRBV12-3/TRBV12-4|NA
CASSVGHTDTQYF
TGTGCCAGCTCGGTCGGCCACACAGATACGCAGTATTTT
>TRBJ2-7|many|TRBV4-3|NA
CASSPFRGYEQYF
TGCGCCAGCAGCCCTTTCAGGGGCTACGAGCAGTACTTC
>TRBJ1-5|NA|TRBV11-2|TRBD1
CASSFGQGGPPQHF
TGTGCCAGCAGCTTCGGACAGGGTGGCCCGCCCCAGCATTTT
>TRBJ2-5|many|TRBV7-9|NA
CASSFRDNQETQYF
TGTGCCAGCAGCTTCCGGGACAACCAAGAGACCCAGTACTTC
>TRBJ1-5|many|TRBV28|TRBD1
CASSLIRGGSNQPQHF
TGTGCCAGCAGCCTGATCAGGGGGGGGAGCAATCAGCCCCAGCATTTT